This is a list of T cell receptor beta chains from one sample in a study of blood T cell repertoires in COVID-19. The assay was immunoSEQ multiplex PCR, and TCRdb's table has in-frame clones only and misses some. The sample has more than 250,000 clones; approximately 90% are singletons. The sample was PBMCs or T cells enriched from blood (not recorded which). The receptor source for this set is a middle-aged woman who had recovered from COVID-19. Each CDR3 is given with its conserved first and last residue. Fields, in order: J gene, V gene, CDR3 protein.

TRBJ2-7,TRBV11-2,CASSQAGPSYEQYF
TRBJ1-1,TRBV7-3,CASSQQENTEAFF
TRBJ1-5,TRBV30,CAWSGQGWYQPQHF
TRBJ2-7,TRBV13,CASSSDDYTHHPAEQYF
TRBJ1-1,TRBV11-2,CASGQNTEAFF
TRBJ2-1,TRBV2,CASSVLVTSYEQFF
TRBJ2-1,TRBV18,CASSLGTSGYNEQFF
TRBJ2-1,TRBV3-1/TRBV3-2,CASSCSGTPQLNEQFF
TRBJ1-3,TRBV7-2,CASSLARGTGANTIYF
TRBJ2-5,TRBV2,CASRIRAEETQYF